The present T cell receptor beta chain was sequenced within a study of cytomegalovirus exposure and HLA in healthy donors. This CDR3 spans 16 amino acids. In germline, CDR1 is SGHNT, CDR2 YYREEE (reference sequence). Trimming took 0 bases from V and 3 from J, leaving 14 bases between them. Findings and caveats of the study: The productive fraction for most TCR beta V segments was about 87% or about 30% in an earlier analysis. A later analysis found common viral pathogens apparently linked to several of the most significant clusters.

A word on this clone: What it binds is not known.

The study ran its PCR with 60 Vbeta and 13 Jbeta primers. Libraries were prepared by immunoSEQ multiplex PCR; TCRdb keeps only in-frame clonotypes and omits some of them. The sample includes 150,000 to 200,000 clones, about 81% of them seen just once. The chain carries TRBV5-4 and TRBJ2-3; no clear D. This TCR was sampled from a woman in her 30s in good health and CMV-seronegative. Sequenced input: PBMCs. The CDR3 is CASSLDLVARTDTQYF. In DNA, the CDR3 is TGTGCCAGCAGCTTGGATCTAGTGGCGAGGACAGATACGCAGTATTTT.